Here is one T cell receptor beta chain with its context. This sample is part of a study of identifying expanded T cells in peripheral blood. Only in-frame clones appear in the TCRdb table, and some are missing; sequencing was by immunoSEQ multiplex PCR. The sample includes 70,000 to 100,000 clones, 88% seen only once; the top ten take approximately 3.9%. The germline gives CDR1 SGHTA, CDR2 FQGTGA. The CDR3 is 17 residues long. V gave up 5 bases and J gave up 6 bases, with 25 bases separating them. V and J are TRBV7-3 and TRBJ1-2, with TRBD1 as a possible D gene (5 bases). Sequenced input: blood. The clonotype originates from a person aged 18 to 70 in good health. CDR3 residues: CASSLRPLWQGLNGYTF. CDR3 DNA sequence: TGTGCCAGCAGCCTCCGCCCCTTATGGCAGGGATTGAATGGCTACACCTTC.